This T cell receptor beta chain was sequenced during a study of beta chain features in type 1 diabetes. Expressed TCRB transcripts were sequenced because the isolated RNA had all been reverse transcribed beforehand. The method was immunoSEQ multiplex PCR; TCRdb's version includes in-frame clones alone and lacks a portion of them. This sample has roughly 240,000 clones, with approximately 25% found just once. Over 95% purity was reached by all sorted populations. Broader study findings: Insertions at VDJ junctions were less frequent in type 1 diabetes patients. These patients also deleted more nucleotides at the same junctions. For Type 1 diabetes patients, all four CD4+ subsets carried TCRB CDR3s that were moderately but significantly shorter.

This clone has just a few counts. Its antigen is as yet unknown. The sample was naive CD4+ T cells from blood. This clonotype originated in a woman in her twenties or thirties with type 1 diabetes.

The CDR3 sequence is CASRGQGDQPQHF. In nucleotides, the CDR3 is TGTGCCAGTAGAGGACAGGGCGATCAGCCCCAGCATTTT. The chain couples TRBV19 to TRBJ1-5, with 8 bases lining up with TRBD1. J lost 5 bases, V lost 6 bases, and 3 bases had no gene match. Germline-derived CDR1 and CDR2 are LNHDA and SQIVND (reference sequence). The CDR3 spans 13 residues.